The sample holds one count of the clone carrying this T cell receptor (beta chain). Its cognate antigen is unknown. This sample stems from a study of T cell responses to AZD1222 COVID-19 vaccine. Study-level information: Analyses pooled second doses at about 4 or about 12 weeks. Study findings and constraints: Epitopes outside B.1.351 and B.1.1.7 mutated regions reportedly drew nearly half of spike TCRs.

Germline CDR1 reads SNHLY; CDR2 reads FYNNEI. With V trimmed by 8 bases and J by 7 bases, 8 bases remained unmatched. The CDR3 loop spans 13 amino acids. Assay: immunoSEQ multiplex PCR; the TCRdb copy retains only in-frame clones and omits some. The table lists 200,000 or so clones, 85% to 95% of them singletons. This receptor was taken from an adult in good health. Sequencing was performed on peripheral blood, taken on day 0 of AZD1222 vaccination. V is TRBV2 and J is TRBJ1-5; TRBD1 matches at 7 bases. The CDR3 region is CASGPRGNQPQHF. In nucleotides, the CDR3 is TGTGCCAGCGGGCCCAGGGGGAACCAGCCCCAGCATTTT.